The 27 T cell receptor beta chains listed next were all sequenced from one sample in a study of radiotherapy plus CTLA-4 blockade in lung cancer. Some clones are missing from TCRdb's copy, which holds only in-frame ones; the method was immunoSEQ multiplex PCR. Of about 100,000 clones in the sample, 83% were seen once. Source: peripheral blood, taken from a patient treated with radiotherapy plus ipilimumab. The receptor set was obtained from a human donor with non-small cell lung cancer who had stable disease on radiotherapy plus ipilimumab.

The CDR3 coding sequence is TGTGCCAGCAGCTTGGGGCCATTGAACGAGCAGTACTTC. Amino acids: CASSLGPLNEQYF. The chain joins TRBV5-5 to TRBJ2-7, with D uncertain. Germline V gives CDR1 SGHKS, CDR2 YYEKEE (reference sequence). There are 13 residues in the CDR3. Trimming pared 0 bases from V and 5 bases from J, leaving 9 bases between.

The chain couples TRBV11-3 to TRBJ2-1; 7 nucleotides align to TRBD1. V trimming: 4 bases; J trimming: 5 bases; junction bases outside the gene matches: 8. Germline V CDR1 and CDR2: SGHNT, YENEEA. The CDR3 consists of 15 residues. CDR3 sequence: CASSSAGTVDNEQFF. Written as DNA, the CDR3 is TGTGCCAGCAGCTCCGCCGGGACAGTCGACAATGAGCAGTTCTTC. The variable domain in full, completed from reference TRBV11-3 and TRBJ2-1, reads EAGVVQSPRYKIIEKKQPVAFWCNPISGHNTLYWYLQNLGQGPELLIRYENEEAVDDSQLPKDRFSAERLKGVDSTLKIQPAELGDSAVYLCASSSAGTVDNEQFFGPGTRLTVL.

The chain couples TRBV19 to TRBJ1-1; weak D call: TRBD1 (5 bases). This CDR3 region has 14 residues. Germline CDR1 reads LNHDA; CDR2 reads SQIVND (reference sequence). Between the trimmed V and J ends, which lost 7 bases and 0 bases, there was a span of 12 bases. The CDR3 nucleotides are TGTGCCAGTACCCCCGGGACGGTGAACACTGAAGCTTTCTTT. Translation gives CASTPGTVNTEAFF.

This sequence joins TRBV6-1 and TRBJ2-5; TRBD2 aligns across 8 bases. CDR1 is MNHNS, CDR2 SASEGT, per germline. CDR3 size: 15 residues. Germline trimming cut 11 bases from V and 2 bases from J; bases unmatched to any gene: 13. For the CDR3, the DNA is TGTGCCGTCACCCGCACCGGGACTAGTCAAGAGACCCAGTACTTC. Its protein is CAVTRTGTSQETQYF.

J is TRBJ1-4 and V is TRBV28; weak D call: TRBD1 (5 bases). This CDR3 is 12 amino acids long. CDR1 is MDHEN and CDR2 is SYDVKM in the germline V gene. V gave up 7 bases and J gave up 8 bases, with 11 bases separating them. As DNA, the CDR3 is TGTGCCAGCAACGGGGGTTTGGAAAAACTGTTTTTT. It specifies CASNGGLEKLFF.

Concerning this clone: Other DNA sequences in this sample translate to the same CDR3. The V and J genes are TRBV7-6 and TRBJ2-3, with 7 bases that match TRBD1. CDR1 and CDR2 from the germline V gene are SGHVS and FNYEAQ. CDR3 length: 15 amino acids. Trimming took 7 bases from V and 0 from J; bases not matched to a gene: 7. The CDR3 nucleotides are TGTGCCAGCAAGGAAGGGACAGTGAGCACAGATACGCAGTATTTT. Translation gives CASKEGTVSTDTQYF.

V and J are TRBV7-9 and TRBJ1-5; no clear D gene. The CDR3 is 16 amino acids. Trimming stripped 5 bases from V and 2 bases from J, with 16 bases between. The germline CDR1 and CDR2 sequences are SEHNR and FQNEAQ (reference sequence). The CDR3 sequence is CASSPHLGRGNQPQHF. The DNA of the CDR3 is TGTGCCAGCAGCCCCCATCTCGGGCGAGGCAATCAGCCCCAGCATTTT.

This chain uses TRBV7-8 with TRBJ2-4, with 7 bases identical to TRBD1. This CDR3 has 17 amino acids. CDR1 and CDR2 (germline): SGHVS, FQNEAQ. V lost 5 bases, J lost 0 bases, and 10 bases stayed unmatched. The CDR3 here is CASSALTGNLAKNIQYF. The DNA of the CDR3 is TGTGCCAGCAGCGCCTTGACAGGGAACCTAGCCAAAAACATTCAGTACTTC.

The chain recombines TRBV2 with TRBJ2-3; weak D call: TRBD2 (6 bases). Germline assignment: CDR1 SNHLY and CDR2 FYNNEI. This CDR3 is built from 14 residues. V was pared by 4 bases and J by 2 bases, with 10 bases between. CDR3 region: CASSVGGNTDTQYF. The CDR3 DNA follows: TGTGCCAGCAGTGTTGGGGGGAACACAGATACGCAGTATTTT.

The chain combines TRBV28 with TRBJ2-7, with D possibly being TRBD1 (6 bases). Trimming removed 6 bases from V and 4 bases from J, with 13 bases in between. Germline values: CDR1 MDHEN, CDR2 SYDVKM. CDR3 length: 13 amino acids. The CDR3 is CASSPGVGYEQYF. In DNA, the CDR3 is TGTGCCAGCAGCCCAGGGGTGGGGTACGAGCAGTACTTC.

The V gene is TRBV5-1, the J gene TRBJ2-5; 9 positions agree with TRBD2. The J segment lost 1 base and the V segment lost 0 bases, leaving 4 bases of the junction unmatched. Germline assignment: CDR1 SGHRS and CDR2 YFSETQ. The CDR3 consists of 16 residues. The CDR3 sequence is CASSLERGASQETQYF. The CDR3 nucleotides are TGCGCCAGCAGCTTGGAGCGGGGGGCCTCCCAAGAGACCCAGTACTTC.

The chain employs TRBV2 and TRBJ2-1, with 9 bases that match TRBD2. With 4 bases clipped from V and 5 bases from J, the junction kept 6 bases outside the gene matches. The CDR3 totals 15 residues. Germline loops: CDR1 SNHLY, CDR2 FYNNEI. The CDR3 region has the DNA TGTGCCAGCAGTGTTGGTAGCGGGGGTAACAATGAGCAGTTCTTC. It specifies CASSVGSGGNNEQFF.

This chain joins TRBV5-1 and TRBJ2-2; 13 nucleotides match TRBD2. The germline V gene has CDR1 SGHRS and CDR2 YFSETQ. This CDR3 contains 19 residues. V was clipped by 4 bases and J by 1 base; unmatched bases: 10. CDR3 coding DNA: TGCGCCAGCAGCCCCACCGGGACTAGCGGGGCGCGGAACACCGGGGAGCTGTTTTTT. This translates into CASSPTGTSGARNTGELFF.

The chain links TRBV11-3 to TRBJ2-3, with a weak D call TRBD2 (5 bases). The germline V gene encodes CDR1 SGHNT and CDR2 YENEEA. The CDR3 consists of 13 residues. Deletions cut 3 bases from V and 2 bases from J, with 6 bases between. The DNA for the CDR3 is TGTGCCAGCAGCTTGGAGGACACAGATACGCAGTATTTT. Protein: CASSLEDTDTQYF.

The chain links TRBV5-1 to TRBJ1-5; 7 positions agree with TRBD1. This CDR3 has 15 amino acids. CDR1 SGHRS and CDR2 YFSETQ come from the germline V gene. The V segment lost 0 bases and the J segment 3 bases; nucleotides outside the gene matches: 3. CDR3 DNA: TGCGCCAGCAGCTTGGAAGGGACAGTCAATCAGCCCCAGCATTTT. Protein: CASSLEGTVNQPQHF.

This chain connects TRBV6-6 to TRBJ1-1; tentatively, D is TRBD1 (6 bases). V gave up 6 bases and J gave up 1 base, with 12 bases separating them. This CDR3 spans 14 amino acids. Germline V gives CDR1 MNHNY, CDR2 SVGAGI (reference sequence). The CDR3 is CASSPAGENTEAFF. CDR3 in DNA: TGTGCCAGCAGCCCCGCAGGGGAGAACACTGAAGCTTTCTTT.

The gene calls are TRBV19 and TRBJ2-5, with 12 bases identical to TRBD2. The CDR3 spans 16 residues. Germline values: CDR1 LNHDA, CDR2 SQIVND (reference sequence). J was trimmed by 4 bases and V by 5 bases; bases with no gene match: 8. The CDR3 here is CASSLRTSGTLETQYF. The CDR3 region has the DNA TGTGCCAGTAGTCTTAGGACTAGCGGGACACTAGAGACCCAGTACTTC.

The gene calls are TRBV6-6 and TRBJ1-1; D not resolved. CDR1 is MNHNY, CDR2 SVGAGI, per germline (reference sequence). The CDR3 covers 14 residues. Between the trimmed V and J ends, which lost 0 bases and 8 bases, there was a span of 13 bases. The CDR3 protein is CASSYSSTNREAFF. CDR3 DNA: TGTGCCAGCAGTTACTCAAGCACAAATAGGGAAGCTTTCTTT.

The genes are TRBV30 and TRBJ2-2; no reliable D call. Germline lookup yields CDR1 GTSNPN and CDR2 SVGIG (reference sequence). The V and J ends lost 0 bases and 7 bases respectively, with 6 bases between them. The CDR3 runs 12 residues. The CDR3 coding sequence is TGTGCCTGGAGTGTAAGCTTCGGGGAGCTGTTTTTT. Its translation is CAWSVSFGELFF. The full variable domain, its missing parts supplied by reference TRBV30 and TRBJ2-2, is SQTIHQWPATLVQPVGSPLSLECTVEGTSNPNLYWYRQAAGRGLQLLFYSVGIGQISSEVPQNLSASRPQDRQFILSSKKLLLSDSGFYLCAWSVSFGELFFGEGSRLTVL.

The chain recombines TRBV29-1 with TRBJ2-7; the D call may be TRBD1 or TRBD2 (6 bases each). Germline CDR1 reads SQVTM; CDR2 reads ANQGSEA. Trimming took 0 bases from V and 5 from J, leaving 11 bases between them. The CDR3 has 13 residues. The CDR3 coding sequence is TGCAGCGTTGAAGACGGGGGCCCAAACGAGCAGTACTTC. This sequence encodes CSVEDGGPNEQYF.

The chain carries TRBV30 and TRBJ2-1; the D gene is possibly TRBD2 (5 bases). From germline, CDR1 is GTSNPN and CDR2 SVGIG (reference sequence). Trimming stripped 2 bases from V and 2 bases from J, with 19 bases between. This CDR3 region has 17 residues. CDR3: CAWSLSLAGSPYNEQFF. The CDR3 nucleotides are TGTGCCTGGAGTCTGAGTCTAGCTGGGTCCCCCTACAATGAGCAGTTCTTC. Complete variable domain (other parts from reference TRBV30 and TRBJ2-1): SQTIHQWPATLVQPVGSPLSLECTVEGTSNPNLYWYRQAAGRGLQLLFYSVGIGQISSEVPQNLSASRPQDRQFILSSKKLLLSDSGFYLCAWSLSLAGSPYNEQFFGPGTRLTVL.

The chain combines TRBV2 with TRBJ1-5, with unresolved D. The CDR3 runs to 15 residues. V was cut by 2 bases and J by 3 bases, with 11 bases left in between. Germline V lookup: CDR1 SNHLY, CDR2 FYNNEI. The CDR3 region has the DNA TGTGCCAGCAGTGAACTTTCGGGGATCAATCAGCCCCAGCATTTT. This encodes CASSELSGINQPQHF.

The chain uses TRBV4-1 and TRBJ1-3; D is undetermined. V lost 3 bases and J 8 bases, leaving 5 bases between the germline ends. Germline V gene lookup returns CDR1 MGHRA and CDR2 YSYEKL. The CDR3 is made up of 11 amino acids. CDR3 nucleotides: TGCGCCAGCAGCCAGGCTGACACCATATATTTT. It encodes CASSQADTIYF.

This chain connects TRBV19 to TRBJ1-3; no clear D gene. Per the germline V gene, CDR1 is LNHDA and CDR2 is SQIVND (reference sequence). This CDR3 is 17 amino acids long. V was shortened by 5 bases and J by 0 bases, with 17 bases between the two germline ends. The CDR3 sequence is CASSFFGVPSSGNTIYF. CDR3 nucleotide sequence: TGTGCCAGTAGTTTTTTCGGGGTACCAAGCTCTGGAAACACCATATATTTT. Together with reference TRBV19 and TRBJ1-3, the CDR3 gives the full variable domain: DGGITQSPKYLFRKEGQNVTLSCEQNLNHDAMYWYRQDPGQGLRLIYYSQIVNDFQKGDIAEGYSVSREKKESFPLTVTSAQKNPTAFYLCASSFFGVPSSGNTIYFGEGSWLTVV.

The V call is TRBV6-1, the J call TRBJ1-5, with a weak D call TRBD1 (5 bases). Per germline, CDR1 MNHNS and CDR2 SASEGT. The CDR3 totals 13 residues. V lost 4 bases and J lost 6, with 10 bases in between. CDR3 in amino acids: CASSGQGGQPQHF. The CDR3 DNA follows: TGTGCCAGCAGTGGGCAGGGAGGTCAGCCCCAGCATTTT.

CDR3 loop: CASSPKQGASYEQYF. The CDR3 nucleotides are TGTGCCAGCTCACCGAAACAGGGGGCTTCCTACGAGCAGTACTTC. V usage is TRBV18 and J usage is TRBJ2-5; 9 bases align to TRBD1. The tail of the sequence fits TRBJ2-7 better, so the J call may be wrong. The CDR3 loop spans 15 amino acids. The V gene's germline CDR1 is KGHSH and CDR2 LQKENI.

The rearrangement links TRBV27 to TRBJ1-1, with TRBD1 matching over 7 bases. Germline CDR1 MNHEY, CDR2 SMNVEV (reference sequence). The CDR3 contains 20 residues. The V and J ends lost 4 bases and 3 bases, in that order; junction bases with no gene match: 23. The CDR3 DNA sequence: TGTGCCAGCAGTTCCAGGGGGTATCGGGGCCAGGTTCAAGCAGACACTGAAGCTTTCTTT. It codes for CASSSRGYRGQVQADTEAFF.